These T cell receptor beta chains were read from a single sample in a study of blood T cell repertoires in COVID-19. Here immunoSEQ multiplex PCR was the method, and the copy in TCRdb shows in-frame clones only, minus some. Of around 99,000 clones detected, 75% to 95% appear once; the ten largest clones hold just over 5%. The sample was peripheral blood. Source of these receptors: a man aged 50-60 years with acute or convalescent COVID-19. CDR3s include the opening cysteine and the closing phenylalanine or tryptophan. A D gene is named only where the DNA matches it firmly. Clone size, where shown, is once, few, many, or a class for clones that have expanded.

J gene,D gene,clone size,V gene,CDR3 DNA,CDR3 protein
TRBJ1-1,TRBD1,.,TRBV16,TGTGCCAGCAGCCCACAGGGGGCATCGAACACTGAAGCTTTCTTT,CASSPQGASNTEAFF
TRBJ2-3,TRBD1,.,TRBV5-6,TGTGCCAGCAGCCCGGGGACAGGATTCACAGATACGCAGTATTTT,CASSPGTGFTDTQYF
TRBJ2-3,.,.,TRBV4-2,TGTGCCAGCAGCCGAGGCGGCTCATTCACAGATACGCAGTATTTT,CASSRGGSFTDTQYF
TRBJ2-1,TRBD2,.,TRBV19,TGTGCCAGTAGGTTTAGCGGGACTTACAATGAGCAGTTCTTC,CASRFSGTYNEQFF
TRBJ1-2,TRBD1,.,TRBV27,TGTGCCAGCAGTTTAGACAGGGGTCGCTATGGCTACACCTTC,CASSLDRGRYGYTF
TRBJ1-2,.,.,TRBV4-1,TGCGCCAGCAGCCGGGACATTAACTATGGCTACACCTTC,CASSRDINYGYTF
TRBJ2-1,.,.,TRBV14,TGTGCCAGCAGCCATCTATTAGGATTGGGGGGTGAGCAGTTCTTC,CASSHLLGLGGEQFF
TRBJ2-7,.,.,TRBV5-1,TGCGCCAGCAGCAGAGAACAGAGCACCTACGAGCAGTACTTC,CASSREQSTYEQYF
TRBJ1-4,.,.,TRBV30,TGTGCCTGGAGTGTACTGGCCTACAGTAATGAAAAACTGTTTTTT,CAWSVLAYSNEKLFF
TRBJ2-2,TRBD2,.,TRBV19,TGTGCCCTAGGAGGAACTAGCGGGAACACCGGGGAGCTGTTTTTT,CALGGTSGNTGELFF
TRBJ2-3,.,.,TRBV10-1,TGCGCCAGCAGACCCCAGGGGAGTGAGAGGATTGCAGATACGCAGTATTTT,CASRPQGSERIADTQYF
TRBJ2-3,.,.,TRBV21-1,TGTGCCAGCAGCAAAGCGCCCGGGTTCGACACAGATACGCAGTATTTT,CASSKAPGFDTDTQYF
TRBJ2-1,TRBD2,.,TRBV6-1,TGTGCCAGCAGTGAAGTAGCGGGCCGGCAGTTCTTC,CASSEVAGRQFF
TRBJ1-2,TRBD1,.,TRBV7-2,TGTGCCAGCAGCACCACGTTTAGCACAGGGGGTTATGGCTACACCTTC,CASSTTFSTGGYGYTF
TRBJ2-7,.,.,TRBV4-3,TGCGCCAGCAGCCCCCAAACAGGGTCGGGAACCTACGAGCAGTACTTC,CASSPQTGSGTYEQYF
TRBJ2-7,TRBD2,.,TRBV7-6,TGTGCCAGCAGCTTAGGACGGCTAGCGGGGGACTACGAGCAGTACTTC,CASSLGRLAGDYEQYF
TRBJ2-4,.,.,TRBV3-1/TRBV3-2,TGTGCCAGCAGCCAAGACAGGGTCTGGACCAAAAACATTCAGTACTTC,CASSQDRVWTKNIQYF
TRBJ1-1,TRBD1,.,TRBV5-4,TGTGCCAGCACCTCTACAGGACAGGGGTCGAACACTGAAGCTTTCTTT,CASTSTGQGSNTEAFF
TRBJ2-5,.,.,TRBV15,TGTGCCACCAGCAGAGTTCGAGAGACCCAGTACTTC,CATSRVRETQYF
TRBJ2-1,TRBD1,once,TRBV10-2,TGCGCCAGCAGTAGTTCGGGACAGGGCTACAATGAGCAGTTCTTC,CASSSSGQGYNEQFF
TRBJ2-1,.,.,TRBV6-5,TGTGCCAGCAGTTACTCTTCATTTGGGCCCCTTCCGTTCTTC,CASSYSSFGPLPFF
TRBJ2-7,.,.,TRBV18,TGTGCCAGCTCACCCGGAGCAGGGTACGACGAGCAGTACTTC,CASSPGAGYDEQYF
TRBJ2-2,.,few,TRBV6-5,TGTGCCATCGCGACAGTGCGAAACACCGGGGAGCTGTTTTTT,CAIATVRNTGELFF
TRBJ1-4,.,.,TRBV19,TGTGCCAGTAGTATCCAACCGGGCCTCCGGGGTGAAAAACTGTTTTTT,CASSIQPGLRGEKLFF
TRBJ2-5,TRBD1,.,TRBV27,TGTGCCAGCAGTTTATACACAGGGGGAGAGACCCAGTACTTC,CASSLYTGGETQYF
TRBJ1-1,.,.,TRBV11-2,TGTGCCAGCAGCTTAGGGCTTGGGGCCACTGAAGCTTTCTTT,CASSLGLGATEAFF
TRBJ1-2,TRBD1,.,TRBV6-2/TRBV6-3,TGTGCCAGCAGTTTGCGGACAGGGAGAATTAACTATGGCTACACCTTC,CASSLRTGRINYGYTF
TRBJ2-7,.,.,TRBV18,TGTGCCAGCTCACAAATCAGGGCCTCCTACGAGCAGTACTTC,CASSQIRASYEQYF
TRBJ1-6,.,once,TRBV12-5,TGTGCTAGTGCCTTGGACACCCAGAATTCACCCCTCCACTTT,CASALDTQNSPLHF
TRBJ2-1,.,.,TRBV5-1,TGCGCCAGCAGCTTTAGCAGCTTGGCGGGGAGCTCCTACAATGAGCAGTTCTTC,CASSFSSLAGSSYNEQFF
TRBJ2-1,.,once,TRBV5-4,TGTGCCAGCAGCTTGGAGCCAAGCTCCTACAATGAGCAGTTCTTC,CASSLEPSSYNEQFF
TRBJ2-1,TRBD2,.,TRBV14,TGTGCCAGCAGCCGGGGACTAGCGCATTACAATGAGCAGTTCTTC,CASSRGLAHYNEQFF
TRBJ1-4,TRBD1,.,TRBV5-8,TGTGCCAGCAGCTTGGGTTGGGACAGGGGAAATGAAAAACTGTTTTTT,CASSLGWDRGNEKLFF
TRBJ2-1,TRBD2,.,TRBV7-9,TGTGCCAGCAGCCCCCGGGTAGGTAGCGGGTTTTACAATGAGCAGTTCTTC,CASSPRVGSGFYNEQFF
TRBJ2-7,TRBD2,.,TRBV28,TGTGCCAGCAGTGTAACACAAGCGGGAGGCTCCTACGAGCAGTACTTC,CASSVTQAGGSYEQYF
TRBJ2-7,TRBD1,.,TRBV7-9,TGTGCCAGCAGCCAATCCGCCGGGACAGGGATTTACGAGCAGTACTTC,CASSQSAGTGIYEQYF